The 30 T cell receptor beta chains given below trace back to one sample, sequenced in a study of T cells in Graves' hyperthyroidism and ophthalmopathy (dated by TCRdb to between 2017 and 2020). The library was produced with multiplex PCR. Sequenced on an Illumina HiSeq 2000. The TCR beta CDR3 regions were amplified from the RNA transcripts. For the first round of RT-PCR on the TCR CDR3, the HTBI primer set was used together with the Qiagen OneStep RT-PCR kit. In TCRdb, the public reads were trimmed at Q25 with fastp and aligned with MiXCR, with productive beta chains retained. Records with the same CDR3 protein are collapsed into one entry carrying the most frequent genes and DNA. Within this sample are around 350,000 distinct CDR3 sequences, with over 15% of them counted one time only. About 4% of the sample belongs to the ten largest clones. The material sequenced was blood. The receptor set was obtained from a woman aged 18-35 years with Graves' hyperthyroidism.

This clonotype was found many times. CDR3 DNA sequence: TGCGCCAGCAGCTTGAGGTCCTCGAGTCGGCAGTACTTC. Its protein product is CASSLRSSSRQYF. The gene calls are TRBV5-1 and TRBJ2-7; D uncertain. Germline values: CDR1 SGHRS, CDR2 YFSETQ. CDR3 length: 13 residues. V lost 1 base, J lost 9 bases, and 14 bases lay in between.

This clonotype was seen repeatedly, ten times or more. V and J are TRBV12-3 or TRBV12-4 and TRBJ1-3; maybe TRBD1 (5 bases). V was pared by 3 bases and J by 4 bases, with 16 bases between. The CDR3 contains 16 residues. CDR3 nucleotide sequence: TGTGCCAGCAGTTTGGCGGGGGGGGGAGCGGGAAACACCATATATTTT. It yields the protein CASSLAGGGAGNTIYF.

This clonotype was observed at least ten times. The chain recombines TRBV6-2 or TRBV6-3 with TRBJ2-5, with no clear D. The germline CDR1 and CDR2 sequences are MNHEY and SVGEGT. Trimming shortened V by 6 bases and J by 5 bases, and 7 bases separated the two germline ends. CDR3 size: 11 residues. In nucleotides, the CDR3 is TGTGCCAGCAGCCACTTGGAGACCCAGTACTTC. Encoded protein: CASSHLETQYF.

This clonotype was counted ten times or more. This chain connects TRBV6-5 to TRBJ1-5, with D perhaps TRBD1 (5 bases). Germline CDR1 is MNHEY and CDR2 is SVGAGI. V was trimmed by 6 bases and J by 0 bases, leaving 12 bases between them. The CDR3 has 15 residues. In nucleotides, the CDR3 is TGTGCCAGCAGACTTCGACAGAGTAGCAATCAGCCCCAGCATTTT. Encoded protein: CASRLRQSSNQPQHF.

The table lists this clonotype with many counts. The V gene is TRBV6-1, the J gene TRBJ1-5; D is ambiguous. The CDR3 is 15 residues long. Germline loops: CDR1 MNHNS, CDR2 SASEGT. Trimming took 6 bases from V and 2 from J, leaving 14 bases between them. The CDR3 DNA reads as TGTGCCAGCAGACCAGACATTAAGGGCAATCAGCCCCAGCATTTT. It codes for CASRPDIKGNQPQHF.

V and J are TRBV18 and TRBJ2-7, with D unclear. Trimming cost V 2 bases and J 3 bases, with 8 bases left between them. CDR1 is KGHSH, CDR2 LQKENI, per germline. CDR3 length: 13 residues. CDR3 region: CASSPSGRYEQYF. The CDR3 nucleotides read TGTGCCAGCTCACCAAGTGGTCGCTACGAGCAGTACTTC.

This clonotype appeared many times. The V call is TRBV29-1, the J call TRBJ1-1, with D possibly being TRBD1 (5 bases). With 6 bases removed from V and 6 bases from J, the gap between germline ends came to 14 bases. CDR1 is SQVTM, CDR2 ANQGSEA, per germline. This CDR3 contains 12 residues. In DNA, the CDR3 is TGCAGCGTACAGATTTTGGGGGCTGAAGCTTTCTTT. Translated, it gives CSVQILGAEAFF.

The chain is built from TRBV6-1 and TRBJ1-6; TRBD1 aligns across 8 bases. Germline CDR1 MNHNS, CDR2 SASEGT. V trimming: 6 bases; J trimming: 5 bases; junction bases outside the gene matches: 0. CDR3 length: 13 amino acids. As DNA, the CDR3 is TGTGCCAGCAGGACAGGGGATAATTCACCCCTCCACTTT. Protein product: CASRTGDNSPLHF.

The rearrangement links TRBV18 to TRBJ2-2, with D uncertain. The CDR3 runs to 14 residues. Trimming shortened V by 5 bases and J by 3 bases, and 10 bases separated the two germline ends. Germline V lookup: CDR1 KGHSH, CDR2 LQKENI. The CDR3 DNA reads as TGTGCCAGCTCATCCCAAATGGACACCGGGGAGCTGTTTTTT. Its translation is CASSSQMDTGELFF.

This clonotype was counted many times. Here the CDR3 reads CSAGRSWGHQETQYF. The CDR3 DNA reads as TGCAGTGCAGGAAGGTCGTGGGGCCACCAAGAGACCCAGTACTTC. This chain uses TRBV20-1 with TRBJ2-5; D perhaps matches TRBD1 (5 bases). This CDR3 is built from 15 residues. Germline-derived CDR1 and CDR2 are DFQATT and SNEGSKA (reference sequence). Trimming removed 6 bases at V and 0 bases at J, with 17 bases between.

This clonotype was seen many times. The chain carries TRBV11-2 and TRBJ2-5; no firm D call. Germline V gene sequence: CDR1 SGHAT, CDR2 FQNNGV. The CDR3 is 14 amino acids. V lost 2 bases and J lost 5, with 12 bases in between. DNA of the CDR3: TGTGCCAGCAGCTTATTTGCGTCAGGCGAGACCCAGTACTTC. Translating it yields CASSLFASGETQYF.

This clonotype was picked up a small number of times. V usage is TRBV19 and J usage is TRBJ1-6; TRBD1 matches 7 bases. This CDR3 has 15 residues. The germline gives CDR1 LNHDA, CDR2 SQIVND (reference sequence). Trimming removed 3 bases from V and 8 bases from J; junction bases left unmatched: 7. CDR3 residues: CASSMTTGSDSPLHF. In nucleotides, the CDR3 is TGTGCCAGTAGTATGACGACAGGGTCAGATTCACCCCTCCACTTT.

This clonotype was seen at least ten times. The chain uses TRBV6-1 and TRBJ2-5; D is ambiguous. Germline V gives CDR1 MNHNS, CDR2 SASEGT. There are 13 residues in the CDR3. Trimming cost V 5 bases and J 5 bases, with 12 bases left between them. The CDR3 DNA reads as TGTGCCAGCAGTAAATGGATGAGGGAGACCCAGTACTTC. Translating it yields CASSKWMRETQYF.

On this clonotype itself: A much larger clone lies one base from this, so it may be a read error. This sequence joins TRBV5-1 and TRBJ2-7; 9 nucleotides match TRBD1. The V gene's germline CDR1 is SGHRS and CDR2 YFSETQ. The CDR3 spans 15 residues. The CDR3 reads CASILTGGRKDEQYF. Here the CDR3 DNA reads TGCGCCAGCATCTTGACAGGGGGAAGAAAGGACGAGCAGTACTTC.

Ten or more counts support this clonotype. This chain links TRBV2 with TRBJ2-7; D not certain. Per the germline V gene, CDR1 is SNHLY and CDR2 is FYNNEI. This CDR3 region has 13 residues. Trimming shortened V by 10 bases and J by 3 bases, and 16 bases separated the two germline ends. Here the CDR3 DNA reads TGTGCCAACCTAGGACGGAATCGCTACGAGCAGTACTTC. Protein sequence: CANLGRNRYEQYF.

This clonotype was seen only a few times. J is TRBJ2-7 and V is TRBV12-3 or TRBV12-4; D remains ambiguous. V shed 5 bases and J shed 3 bases, with 11 bases lying between them. The CDR3 consists of 13 residues. CDR3 bases: TGTGCCAGCAGTCAAGGGTATCTCTACGAGCAGTACTTC. Protein product: CASSQGYLYEQYF.

This clonotype was counted ten times or more. V is TRBV6-1 and J is TRBJ2-5; D not certain. The germline CDR1 and CDR2 sequences are MNHNS and SASEGT. Trimming cost V 3 bases and J 2 bases, with 10 bases left between them. There are 14 residues in the CDR3. This CDR3 is CASSELGPQETQYF. CDR3 nucleotide sequence: TGTGCCAGCAGTGAGCTAGGCCCACAAGAGACCCAGTACTTC.

This clonotype was recorded many times. The V gene is TRBV27, the J gene TRBJ2-7; D is perhaps TRBD2 (5 bases). The length of the CDR3 is 14 residues. Trimming stripped 6 bases from V and 1 base from J, with 13 bases between. CDR1 and CDR2 from the germline V gene are MNHEY and SMNVEV (reference sequence). The CDR3 coding sequence is TGTGCCAGCAGGGGAGAGGGAATATCCTACGAGCAGTACTTC. The encoded protein is CASRGEGISYEQYF.

This clonotype has a count of ten or more. CDR3 loop: CSAPRLGSKTQYF. CDR3 DNA: TGCAGTGCTCCCCGACTAGGCTCCAAGACCCAGTACTTC. J is TRBJ2-5 and V is TRBV20-1, with D possibly TRBD2 on 6 matching bases. This CDR3 contains 13 residues. The V gene lost 5 bases and the J gene lost 6 bases, with 16 bases spanning the gap. CDR1 and CDR2 from the germline V gene are DFQATT and SNEGSKA (reference sequence).

This clonotype was recorded at least ten times. The V and J genes are TRBV12-3 or TRBV12-4 and TRBJ1-1; possibly TRBD1 for D (5 bases). Trimming cost V 5 bases and J 8 bases, with 12 bases left between them. The CDR3 extends over 12 amino acids. This CDR3 is CASSPGPGEAFF. In DNA form, the CDR3 reads TGTGCCAGCAGTCCAGGGCCCGGGGAAGCTTTCTTT.

This clonotype was seen at least ten times. The rearrangement links TRBV5-6 to TRBJ2-5; no firm D call. V lost 4 bases, J lost 1 base, and 11 bases lay in between. CDR1 SGHDT and CDR2 YYEEEE come from the germline V gene. The CDR3 loop spans 14 amino acids. In DNA form, the CDR3 reads TGTGCCAGCAGCCCCTACCGATTCCAAGAGACCCAGTACTTC. As protein: CASSPYRFQETQYF.

This clonotype was seen ten or more times. The J gene is TRBJ2-5, the V gene TRBV11-2; D uncertain. Germline CDR1 is SGHAT and CDR2 is FQNNGV. The CDR3 sequence is 15 residues long. Trimming stripped 1 base from V and 5 bases from J, with 14 bases between. In DNA, the CDR3 is TGTGCCAGCAGCTTAGCTGGTTGGGTTTACGAGACCCAGTACTTC. It encodes CASSLAGWVYETQYF.

This clonotype occurred many times. This sequence may be a read error, since a much larger clone differs from it by one base. V usage is TRBV6-5 and J usage is TRBJ2-7; weak D call: TRBD1 (5 bases). CDR3 length equals 15 residues. Germline assignment: CDR1 MNHEY and CDR2 SVGAGI. CDR3 in DNA: TGTGTCAGCAGTTACTCCGTGGCAGGGATAAACGAGCAGTACTTC. Amino acids: CVSSYSVAGINEQYF.

This sequence joins TRBV5-8 and TRBJ2-5; D may be TRBD2 (7 bases). Germline V lookup: CDR1 SGHTS, CDR2 YDEGEE. The ends were cut back, 3 bases at V and 4 bases at J, with 19 bases in the middle. The CDR3 covers 16 residues. Here the CDR3 reads CASSSLRGGSGETQYF. CDR3 coding DNA: TGTGCCAGCAGCTCCCTGAGGGGGGGTTCGGGAGAGACCCAGTACTTC.

This clonotype showed up many times. The genes are TRBV11-2 and TRBJ2-4, with TRBD1 identical over 11 bases. Germline V gene lookup returns CDR1 SGHAT and CDR2 FQNNGV. The trim removed 5 bases at V and 7 bases at J, leaving 1 base unmatched. This CDR3 contains 13 residues. CDR3 sequence (DNA): TGTGCCAGCAGCCGGGACAGGGGGAACATTCAGTACTTC. Its translation is CASSRDRGNIQYF.

This clonotype was counted many times. V usage is TRBV6-1 and J usage is TRBJ1-1; unclear D gene. Germline CDR1 and CDR2: MNHNS and SASEGT. The germline V and J ends were trimmed by 2 bases and 7 bases, with 8 bases remaining between them. The CDR3 has 12 residues. Written as DNA, the CDR3 is TGTGCCAGCAGTGAATCTTACGGTGAAGCTTTCTTT. Protein sequence: CASSESYGEAFF.

This clonotype was seen many times. The chain carries TRBV2 and TRBJ2-5; D possibly matches TRBD1 or TRBD2 (5 bases each). The germline V gene has CDR1 SNHLY and CDR2 FYNNEI. The CDR3 length is 12 residues. Trimming cost V 8 bases and J 1 base, with 8 bases left between them. CDR3 coding DNA: TGTGCCAGCTTCGGGGCCCAAGAGACCCAGTACTTC. Its translation is CASFGAQETQYF.

This clonotype was seen at least ten times. The genes are TRBV28 and TRBJ1-2, with 7 bases fitting TRBD1. The trim removed 3 bases at V and 2 bases at J, leaving 3 bases unmatched. CDR1 is MDHEN and CDR2 is SYDVKM in the germline V gene. This CDR3 has 14 amino acids. The CDR3 is CASSFPGQNYGYTF. The CDR3 coding sequence is TGTGCCAGCAGTTTCCCGGGACAGAACTATGGCTACACCTTC.

The table lists this clonotype with many counts. The chain couples TRBV20-1 to TRBJ1-5; tentative D call: TRBD1 (5 bases). The CDR3 contains 15 residues. The V gene lost 6 bases and the J gene lost 3 bases, with 18 bases spanning the gap. The germline CDR1 and CDR2 sequences are DFQATT and SNEGSKA (reference sequence). DNA for the CDR3: TGCAGTGCATCCGGGGGGGACTCTCCCAATCAGCCCCAGCATTTT. Amino acid sequence: CSASGGDSPNQPQHF.

This clonotype was observed many times. V usage is TRBV29-1 and J usage is TRBJ1-1; D ambiguous. Germline values: CDR1 SQVTM, CDR2 ANQGSEA. V was cut by 8 bases and J by 1 base, with 11 bases left in between. CDR3 length equals 12 residues. CDR3: CSLSAPNTEAFF. CDR3 in DNA: TGCAGCCTTTCAGCCCCGAACACTGAAGCTTTCTTT.